Below, one T cell receptor (beta chain) is given with its context. The antigen is undetermined. Using a J-beta primer mix together with a sample-barcoded 5' primer, a second PCR was run for roughly 7 to 12 cycles. TCRdb processed the 5' RACE reads anew with MiXCR; each CDR3 protein has one entry. The sample contains fewer than 800,000 distinct CDR3 sequences, about 25% of which appear only once. This entry comes from a study of blood T cells in healthy people across ages. General study results and limits: No conclusive comparison of naive versus antigen-experienced cells was possible with unsorted PBMCs. Higher diversity and more naive CD4+ cells were features of long-lived donors, compared to aged donors.

Unmatched junction bases numbered 4, after V lost 1 base and J lost 0 bases. The CDR3 totals 17 residues. Germline CDR1 is SNHLY and CDR2 is FYNNEI. This sample also appeared in a second study, on T cells of mothers and their children.

V and J are TRBV2 and TRBJ2-7; 12 bases map to TRBD2. Sequencing was done on a sample of blood. This sequence was found in a boy aged 10-17 years in good health. The CDR3 reads CASSEGSTSGSSYEQYF. The CDR3, as DNA: TGTGCCAGCAGTGAAGGGTCGACTAGCGGGAGCTCCTACGAGCAGTACTTC. Full variable domain (missing parts from reference TRBV2 and TRBJ2-7): EPEVTQTPSHQVTQMGQEVILRCVPISNHLYFYWYRQILGQKVEFLVSFYNNEISEKSEIFDDQFSVERPDGSNFTLKIRSTKLEDSAMYFCASSEGSTSGSSYEQYFGPGTRLTVT.